These 10 T cell receptor beta chains came from one sample sequenced in a study of Graves' ophthalmopathy and Graves' hyperthyroidism. Beta-chain TCR CDR3 regions were amplified from RNA transcripts. HTBI primers were used in a first-round RT-PCR, which preceded a second-round multiplex PCR. Via MiXCR, TCRdb re-called the multiplex PCR reads, giving one row per CDR3 protein. Among 200,000 to 250,000 distinct CDR3 sequences listed, less than 55% were seen once. Sequencing was performed on peripheral blood. All receptors derive from an adult man with Graves' ophthalmopathy.

Concerning this clonotype: Mismatch with germline at one junction end may stem from a read error. CDR3 sequence: CAASDSRTGGVGQPQHF. CDR3 sequence (DNA): TGTGCCGCCAGTGACTCACGGACAGGGGGCGTAGGGCAGCCCCAGCATTTT. V usage is TRBV24-1 and J usage is TRBJ1-5; 11 nucleotides align to TRBD1. The V gene's germline CDR1 is KGHDR and CDR2 SFDVKD. The length of the CDR3 is 17 residues.

The sample holds a few counts of this clonotype. The rearrangement uses TRBV19 and TRBJ2-5, with D possibly matching TRBD2 (6 bases). V lost 10 bases, J lost 5 bases, and 20 bases lay in between. The germline V gene has CDR1 LNHDA and CDR2 SQIVND (reference sequence). This CDR3 region has 14 residues. In nucleotides, the CDR3 is TGTGCCACTTCTCGACTAGACGAACGGGAGACCCAGTACTTC. Translation: CATSRLDERETQYF.

The chain couples TRBV10-3 to TRBJ2-2, with a possible D match to TRBD1 (6 bases). Germline V lookup: CDR1 ENHRY, CDR2 SYGVKD. V lost 7 bases and J 4 bases, leaving 13 bases between the germline ends. This CDR3 spans 14 amino acids. The DNA for the CDR3 is TGTGCCATCAAGGAACAGGGCAGCACCGGGGAGCTGTTTTTT. It codes for CAIKEQGSTGELFF.

This chain links TRBV6-1 with TRBJ1-1; D gene unclear. V was shortened by 7 bases and J by 1 base, with 10 bases between the two germline ends. The CDR3 consists of 13 residues. Germline V gene data show CDR1 as MNHNS and CDR2 as SASEGT. The CDR3 spells CASIPDKNTEAFF. The CDR3, as DNA: TGTGCCAGCATTCCCGACAAGAACACTGAAGCTTTCTTT.

This chain links TRBV7-2 with TRBJ2-2; tentatively, D is TRBD2 (6 bases). Germline loops: CDR1 SGHTA, CDR2 FQGNSA. V lost 5 bases to trimming and J lost 4 bases, with 11 bases between them. There are 14 residues in the CDR3. CDR3 nucleotide sequence: TGTGCCAGCAGCCCGGGGGTAGCCACCGGGGAGCTGTTTTTT. This encodes CASSPGVATGELFF.

This rearrangement joins TRBV7-6 to TRBJ2-5; TRBD2 aligns across 7 bases. The CDR3 runs to 13 residues. Germline CDR1 reads SGHVS; CDR2 reads FNYEAQ. This chain's CDR3 is CARSPGLQETQYF. CDR3 nucleotides: TGTGCTAGAAGCCCGGGACTACAAGAGACCCAGTACTTC.

The sample holds a few counts of this clonotype. The V call is TRBV5-1, the J call TRBJ2-6; D gene uncertain. V was trimmed by 1 base and J by 0 bases, leaving 8 bases between them. The length of the CDR3 is 16 residues. Germline V gene lookup returns CDR1 SGHRS and CDR2 YFSETQ. In nucleotides, the CDR3 is TGCGCCAGCAGCTTGTCGCGAACCTCTGGGGCCAACGTCCTGACTTTC. Translated, it gives CASSLSRTSGANVLTF.

This clonotype was seen a few times. The chain uses TRBV5-1 and TRBJ2-2, with 8 bases identical to TRBD2. CDR1 and CDR2 (germline): SGHRS, YFSETQ. This CDR3 has 15 residues. The trim removed 4 bases at V and 1 base at J, leaving 3 bases unmatched. CDR3 coding DNA: TGCGCCAGCAGCGATAGCGGGAAGAACACCGGGGAGCTGTTTTTT. Its protein product is CASSDSGKNTGELFF.

To note about this clonotype: The junction differs from germline at one of its ends, possibly a read error. The rearrangement links TRBV28 to TRBJ1-1, with TRBD1 matching over 7 bases. This CDR3 is built from 12 residues. Germline V gene lookup returns CDR1 MDHEN and CDR2 SYDVKM. The CDR3 spells CASSSDREKAFF. Here the CDR3 DNA reads TGCGCCAGCAGCTCAGACAGGGAGAAAGCTTTCTTT.

The chain recombines TRBV9 with TRBJ2-2, with 14 bases lining up with TRBD2. Germline assignment: CDR1 SGDLS and CDR2 YYNGEE. The trim removed 3 bases at V and 5 bases at J, leaving 9 bases unmatched. The CDR3 length is 18 residues. CDR3 sequence reads: CASSASQTSGGGTGELFF. The CDR3 region has the DNA TGTGCCAGCAGCGCCTCGCAGACTAGCGGGGGGGGGACCGGGGAGCTGTTTTTT.